The 9 T cell receptor delta chains listed next were all sequenced from one sample in a study of delta chains in infants with herpesvirus infections. Reverse transcription of PBMC RNA used primers specific for the gamma and delta chains. TCRdb fed the RT-PCR reads to CATT. The sample has hundreds of delta-chain clones; 30% to 40% are singletons. The specimen was peripheral blood, collected at time point 2 of longitudinal follow-up. The receptors shown here come from a human donor who was a Ugandan infant, either HIV-exposed or HIV-unexposed (not recorded which).

This clone is classed as large. This chain links TRDV1 with TRDJ1; 7 nucleotides match TRDD2. Germline V lookup: CDR1 TSWWSYY, CDR2 QGS. This CDR3 is 18 amino acids long. Unmatched junction bases numbered 22, after V lost 6 bases and J lost 6 bases. The CDR3 region is CALGLFFLPPYTAYKLIF. The CDR3, as DNA: TGTGCTCTTGGCCTCTTTTTCCTACCCCCATATACTGCTTATAAACTCATCTTT.

Details on this clone: This could be a read error, since a much larger clone is one nucleotide away. V gene TRDV3 combines with J gene TRDJ1; 8 bases agree with TRDD3. This CDR3 has 23 residues. CDR1 and CDR2 (germline): TVYSNPD, GDNSRS (reference sequence). The V gene end was trimmed by 2 bases and the J gene end by 0 bases; junction bases not matched to a gene: 32. The CDR3 here is CAFLAPSRLSCPLVLGDTDKLIF. In DNA, the CDR3 is TGTGCCTTTCTCGCCCCAAGCCGCTTGTCCTGCCCCCTCGTACTGGGGGACACCGATAAACTCATCTTT.

A word on this clone: One base away lies a much larger clone, so this may be a sequencing read error. This chain links TRDV1 with TRDJ1, with D perhaps TRDD2 or TRDD3 (5 bases each). The ends were cut back, 3 bases at V and 8 bases at J, with 19 bases in the middle. Per the germline V gene, CDR1 is TSWWSYY and CDR2 is QGS. This CDR3 spans 15 amino acids. CDR3 region: CALGDPYVAWVKLIF. In DNA form, the CDR3 reads TGTGCTCTTGGGGATCCCTACGTCGCCTGGGTCAAACTCATCTTT.

In its sample, this clone ranks as large. This chain links TRDV1 with TRDJ1; 11 bases agree with TRDD3. Germline V CDR1 and CDR2: TSWWSYY, QGS. Germline trimming cut 3 bases from V and 10 bases from J; bases unmatched to any gene: 16. This CDR3 contains 17 residues. The CDR3, as DNA: TGTGCTCTTGGGGACCCTTTCCTGTACTGGGGGATATTAAGACTCATCTTT. Protein sequence: CALGDPFLYWGILRLIF.

In its sample, this clone ranks as medium-sized. The chain links TRDV1 to TRDJ1; D is tentatively TRDD1 or TRDD3 (5 bases each). The CDR3 is 21 residues long. Deletions cut 11 bases from V and 2 bases from J, with 39 bases between. Germline-derived CDR1 and CDR2 are TSWWSYY and QGS. CDR3 residues: CAIKYYRERSRVRSGTDKLIF. The CDR3 coding sequence is TGTGCTATAAAATACTACAGGGAGAGGAGTCGGGTTAGGTCTGGGACCGATAAACTCATCTTT.

CDR3 DNA sequence: TGTGCCTGTGACACCTGGGGGACCGATAAACTCATCTTT. It codes for CACDTWGTDKLIF. This chain uses TRDV2 with TRDJ1; weak D call: TRDD3 (6 bases). The germline gives CDR1 GEAIGNYY, CDR2 EKD. This CDR3 contains 13 residues. V was pared by 0 bases and J by 2 bases, with 6 bases between.

About this clone: This may come from a read error, since a much larger clone is one base off. The rearrangement joins TRDV2 to TRDJ1; possibly TRDD3 for D (5 bases). CDR3 length: 14 amino acids. CDR1 and CDR2 (germline): GEAIGNYY, EKD. As DNA, the CDR3 is TGTGCCTGTGCCCGGGGGTCCCACACCGATAAACCCATCTTT. This translates into CACARGSHTDKPIF.

The J gene is TRDJ1, the V gene TRDV1; no clear D. CDR3 size: 14 residues. With 1 base removed from V and 2 bases from J, the gap between germline ends came to 8 bases. In germline, CDR1 is TSWWSYY, CDR2 QGS. The CDR3 coding sequence is TGTGCTCTTGGGGAACGGAGGAGGACCGATAAACTCATCTTT. Translating gives CALGERRRTDKLIF.

This clone is judged hyperexpanded. The chain carries TRAV29/DV5 and TRDJ1; 9 nucleotides agree with TRDD3. V gave up 2 bases and J gave up 0 bases; unmatched junction bases: 11. The CDR3 consists of 17 residues. Germline CDR1 reads NSMFDY; CDR2 reads ISSIKDK. The CDR3: CAASFLRGILYTDKLIF. CDR3 bases: TGTGCAGCAAGTTTCTTACGGGGGATACTCTACACCGATAAACTCATCTTT.